This is a list of T cell receptor beta chains from one sample in a study of OX40 agonist ivuxolimab in advanced cancers. Measured with immunoSEQ multiplex PCR; TCRdb has only the in-frame clones, and not every one. The repertoire has under 90,000 clones, 83% of them found once; the top ten carry 1.4%. Here the sequenced sample was CD4+ or CD8+ T cells sorted from blood, taken in a trial of the OX40 agonist ivuxolimab. The source is an adult with an advanced solid tumor such as melanoma, head and neck, liver or kidney cancer. Both conserved end residues are part of each CDR3. The D gene is left open where the match is weak.

cdr3_length j_call v_call d_call cdr3_aa
13 TRBJ1-2 TRBV5-1 . CASSADGYYGYTF
13 TRBJ1-4 TRBV4-1 . CASSQVGFVGLFF
12 TRBJ2-7 TRBV6-1 . CASSEAGYEQYF
17 TRBJ1-2 TRBV7-8 TRBD1 CASSLRGQGFVSLGYTF
14 TRBJ2-3 TRBV7-2 . CASSLGGATDTQYF
15 TRBJ1-1 TRBV18 . CASSPQGNGNTEAFF
17 TRBJ1-6 TRBV5-4 . CASRGPGATSNNSPLHF
14 TRBJ2-7 TRBV18 . CASSPRTVSYEQYF
15 TRBJ2-3 TRBV5-4 . CASSLPGTNTDTQYF
16 TRBJ1-3 TRBV7-2 . CASSTPAGRAGNTIYF
16 TRBJ1-2 TRBV9 . CASSSRSSPILGNYTF
15 TRBJ2-1 TRBV10-1 TRBD1 CASSEGTGGINEQFF
13 TRBJ1-2 TRBV6-6 . CASSYEGDYGYTF
16 TRBJ1-3 TRBV7-2 . CASSGSQGSSGNTIYF
17 TRBJ1-5 TRBV6-1 . CASSEPPGLNSNQPQHF
11 TRBJ1-6 TRBV30 . CACHSGSPLHF
14 TRBJ2-1 TRBV12-5 . CASGYPGTYNEQFF
13 TRBJ1-6 TRBV6-4 . CASSQVGNSPLHF
16 TRBJ1-5 TRBV6-1 . CASSEWQGGGNQPQHF
18 TRBJ1-6 TRBV18 . CASSPLGNPSQNNSPLHF
15 TRBJ2-7 TRBV4-2 . CASSQDLTGSYEQYF
15 TRBJ2-5 TRBV6-5 TRBD1 CASSKTTGGLETQYF
15 TRBJ1-6 TRBV15 . CATSRDRAVDSPLHF
14 TRBJ2-5 TRBV5-8 TRBD1 CASSYATGYETQYF
15 TRBJ1-1 TRBV19 . CASSMGGVPITEAFF
13 TRBJ1-2 TRBV5-4 . CASSLVGGSGYTF
16 TRBJ1-6 TRBV28 . CASSGQPSSYNSPLHF
14 TRBJ1-2 TRBV27 . CASSLSSSLYGYTF